The clone carrying this T cell receptor (beta chain) was counted ten times or more. Researchers attached unique molecular identifiers to individual cDNA molecules. A single record per CDR3 protein comes from TCRdb applying MiXCR to the 5' RACE reads. The table lists some 82,000 distinct CDR3 sequences, about 12% of them singletons. This sample was taken from a study of early T cells in non-severe SARS-CoV-2 infection. About the study: Sequencing was performed on bulk RNA from unsorted whole blood, leaving chains unpaired.

The CDR3 loop spans 11 amino acids. V lost 5 bases, J lost 10 bases, and 9 bases lay in between. The germline gives CDR1 SGHAT, CDR2 FQNNGV. The source material was whole blood. This chain uses TRBV11-2 with TRBJ2-1, with D unclear. The clonotype originates from an adult who was a healthcare worker with PCR-confirmed SARS-CoV-2 infection or an uninfected control (not recorded which). This chain's CDR3 is CASSHQPEQFF. CDR3 nucleotide sequence: TGTGCCAGCAGCCACCAGCCCGAGCAGTTCTTC.